This TCR beta chain was captured by sequencing in a study of cytomegalovirus exposure and HLA in healthy donors. As to this clone: The antigen is undetermined.

With 60 Vbeta and 13 Jbeta primers, the PCR was carried out. Clones were read by immunoSEQ multiplex PCR, and TCRdb kept only the in-frame ones, dropping some. This sample's table has tens of thousands of clones. Study findings and constraints: Some V segments, TRBV6-2 and TRBV6-3 among them, were indistinguishable and were therefore excluded. Earlier findings revealed that most TCR beta V segments proved productive either about 87% or about 30% of the time. In a later analysis, at a false discovery rate of 0.05, over 15,000 TCR beta sequences were associated with HLA alleles. The authors enumerated roughly 180 TCR beta chains as linked to cytomegalovirus.

The junction had 7 bases not matched to a gene; V was cut back by 2 bases and J by 7 bases. The CDR3 is 15 amino acids. Germline CDR1 reads SGHTA; CDR2 reads FQGNSA. Material: PBMCs. This receptor was obtained from a female donor in good health and CMV-seronegative. The V call is TRBV7-2, the J call TRBJ2-5, with 10 bases identical to TRBD2. CDR3 DNA sequence: TGTGCCAGCAGCTTAAAAGCGGGGGGGCCGGTGACCCAGTACTTC. It codes for CASSLKAGGPVTQYF.